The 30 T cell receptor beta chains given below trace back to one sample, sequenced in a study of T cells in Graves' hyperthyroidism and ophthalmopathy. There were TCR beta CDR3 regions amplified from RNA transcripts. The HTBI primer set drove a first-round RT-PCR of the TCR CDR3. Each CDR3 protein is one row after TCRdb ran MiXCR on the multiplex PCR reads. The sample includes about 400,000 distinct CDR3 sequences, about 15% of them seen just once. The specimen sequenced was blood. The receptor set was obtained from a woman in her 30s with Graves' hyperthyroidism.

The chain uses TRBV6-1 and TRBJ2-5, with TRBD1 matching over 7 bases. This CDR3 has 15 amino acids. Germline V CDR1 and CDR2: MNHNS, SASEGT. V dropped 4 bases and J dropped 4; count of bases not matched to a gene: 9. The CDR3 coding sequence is TGTGCCAGCAGTGCCAGACAGGGAATGCGAGAGACCCAGTACTTC. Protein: CASSARQGMRETQYF.

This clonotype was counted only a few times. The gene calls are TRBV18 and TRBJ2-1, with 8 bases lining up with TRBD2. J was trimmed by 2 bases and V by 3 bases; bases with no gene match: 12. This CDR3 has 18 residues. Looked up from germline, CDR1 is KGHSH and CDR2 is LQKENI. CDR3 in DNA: TGTGCCAGCTCACCCCGGACTAGCAAACTTTTCACCTACAATGAGCAGTTCTTC. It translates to CASSPRTSKLFTYNEQFF.

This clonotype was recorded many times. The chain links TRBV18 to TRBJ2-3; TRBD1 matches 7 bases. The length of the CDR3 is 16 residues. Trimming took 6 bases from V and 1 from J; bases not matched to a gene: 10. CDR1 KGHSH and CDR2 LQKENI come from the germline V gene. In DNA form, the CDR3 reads TGTGCCAGCTCCCGCGACAGGGAATGGGGCACAGATACGCAGTATTTT. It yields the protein CASSRDREWGTDTQYF.

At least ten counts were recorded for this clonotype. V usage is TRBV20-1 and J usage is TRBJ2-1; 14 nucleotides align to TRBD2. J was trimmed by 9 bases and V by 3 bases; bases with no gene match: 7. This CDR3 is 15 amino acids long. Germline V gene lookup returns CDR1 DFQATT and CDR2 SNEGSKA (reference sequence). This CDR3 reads CSARLGLAGGGEQFF. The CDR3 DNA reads TGCAGTGCTAGGCTCGGACTAGCGGGAGGAGGTGAGCAGTTCTTC.

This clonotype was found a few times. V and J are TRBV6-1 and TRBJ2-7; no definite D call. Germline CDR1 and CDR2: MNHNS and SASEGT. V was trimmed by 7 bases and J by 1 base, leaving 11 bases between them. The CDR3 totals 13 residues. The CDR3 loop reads CASKDTISYEQYF. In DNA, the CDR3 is TGTGCCAGCAAAGACACAATATCCTACGAGCAGTACTTC.

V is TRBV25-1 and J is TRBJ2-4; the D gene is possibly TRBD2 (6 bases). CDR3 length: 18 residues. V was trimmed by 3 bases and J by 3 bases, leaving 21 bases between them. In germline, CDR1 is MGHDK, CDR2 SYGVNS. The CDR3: CASSDNVLASEDKNIQYF. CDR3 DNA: TGTGCCAGCAGTGATAATGTTTTGGCTAGCGAAGACAAAAACATTCAGTACTTC.

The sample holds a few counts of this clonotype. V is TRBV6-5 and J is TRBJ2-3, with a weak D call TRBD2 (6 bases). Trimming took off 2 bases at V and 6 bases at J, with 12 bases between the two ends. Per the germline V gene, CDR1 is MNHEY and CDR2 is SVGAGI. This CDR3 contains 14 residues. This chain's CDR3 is CASSYGTLSDTQYF. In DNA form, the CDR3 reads TGTGCCAGCAGTTACGGGACTCTTTCGGATACGCAGTATTTT.

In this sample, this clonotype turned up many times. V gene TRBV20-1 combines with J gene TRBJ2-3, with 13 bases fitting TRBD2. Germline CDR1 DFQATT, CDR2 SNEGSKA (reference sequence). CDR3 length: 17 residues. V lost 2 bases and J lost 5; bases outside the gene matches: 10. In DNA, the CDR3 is TGCAGTGCTAGAACCCACCTACTAGCGGGAGGGATAGATACGCAGTATTTT. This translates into CSARTHLLAGGIDTQYF.

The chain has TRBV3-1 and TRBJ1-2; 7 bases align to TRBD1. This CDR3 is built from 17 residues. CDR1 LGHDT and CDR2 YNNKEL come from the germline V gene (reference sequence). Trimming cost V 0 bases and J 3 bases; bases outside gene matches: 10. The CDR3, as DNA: TGTGCCAGCAGCCAAGATAGAGCGGGGACAGTTGACTATGGCTACACCTTC. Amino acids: CASSQDRAGTVDYGYTF.

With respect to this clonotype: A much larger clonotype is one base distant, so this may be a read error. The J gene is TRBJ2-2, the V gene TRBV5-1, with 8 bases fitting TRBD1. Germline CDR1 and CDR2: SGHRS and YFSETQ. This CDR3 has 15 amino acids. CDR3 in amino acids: CTSTKDRADTGELFF. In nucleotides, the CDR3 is TGCACCAGCACCAAGGACAGGGCCGACACCGGGGAGCTGTTTTTT.

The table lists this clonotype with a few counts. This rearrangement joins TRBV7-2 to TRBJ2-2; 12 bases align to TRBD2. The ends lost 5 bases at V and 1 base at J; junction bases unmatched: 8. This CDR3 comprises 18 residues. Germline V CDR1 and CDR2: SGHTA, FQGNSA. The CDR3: CASSPGLAGHRNTGELFF. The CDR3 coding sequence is TGTGCCAGCAGCCCGGGACTAGCGGGCCATAGGAACACCGGGGAGCTGTTTTTT.

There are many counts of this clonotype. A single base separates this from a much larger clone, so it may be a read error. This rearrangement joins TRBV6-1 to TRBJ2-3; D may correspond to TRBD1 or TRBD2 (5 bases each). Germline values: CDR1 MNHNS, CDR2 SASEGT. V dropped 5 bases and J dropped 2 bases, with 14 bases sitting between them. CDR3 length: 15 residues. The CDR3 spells CASSCDRDLTDTQYF. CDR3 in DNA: TGTGCCAGCAGTTGCGACCGGGACCTCACAGATACGCAGTATTTT.

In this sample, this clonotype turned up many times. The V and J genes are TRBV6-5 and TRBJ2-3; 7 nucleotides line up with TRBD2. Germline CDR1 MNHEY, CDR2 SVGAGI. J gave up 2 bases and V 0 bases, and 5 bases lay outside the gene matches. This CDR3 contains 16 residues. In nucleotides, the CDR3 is TGTGCCAGCAGTTACTCCGCAGCGGGGTCCACAGATACGCAGTATTTT. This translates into CASSYSAAGSTDTQYF.

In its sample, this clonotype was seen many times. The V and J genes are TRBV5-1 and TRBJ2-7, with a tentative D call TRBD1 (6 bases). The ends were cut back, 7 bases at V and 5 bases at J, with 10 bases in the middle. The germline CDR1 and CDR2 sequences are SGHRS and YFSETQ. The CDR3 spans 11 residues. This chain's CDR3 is CASRQGNEQYF. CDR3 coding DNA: TGCGCCAGCCGTCAGGGGAACGAGCAGTACTTC.

This chain's CDR3 is CASGLEIRTQYF. CDR3 DNA: TGTGCTAGTGGTTTGGAGATACGAACGCAGTATTTT. The chain links TRBV12-5 to TRBJ2-3; D is ambiguous. V was shortened by 1 base and J by 9 bases, with 8 bases between the two germline ends. The CDR3 spans 12 residues. The germline V gene encodes CDR1 LGHNT and CDR2 FRNRAP.

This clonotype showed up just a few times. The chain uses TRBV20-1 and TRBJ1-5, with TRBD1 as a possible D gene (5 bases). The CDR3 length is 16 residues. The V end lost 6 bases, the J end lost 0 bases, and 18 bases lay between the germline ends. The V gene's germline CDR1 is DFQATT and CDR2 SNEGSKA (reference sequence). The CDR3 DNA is TGCAGTGCGGATTCCGGGCAGGGAATTAGCAATCAGCCCCAGCATTTT. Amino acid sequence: CSADSGQGISNQPQHF.

The CDR3 sequence: CASSLAGGLQETQYF. As DNA, the CDR3 is TGTGCCAGCAGTTTAGCAGGGGGCCTCCAAGAGACCCAGTACTTC. The rearrangement uses TRBV27 and TRBJ2-5; 8 bases are a match to TRBD1. Germline-derived CDR1 and CDR2 are MNHEY and SMNVEV (reference sequence). The CDR3 extends over 15 amino acids. Trimming removed 2 bases from V and 1 base from J; junction bases left unmatched: 3.

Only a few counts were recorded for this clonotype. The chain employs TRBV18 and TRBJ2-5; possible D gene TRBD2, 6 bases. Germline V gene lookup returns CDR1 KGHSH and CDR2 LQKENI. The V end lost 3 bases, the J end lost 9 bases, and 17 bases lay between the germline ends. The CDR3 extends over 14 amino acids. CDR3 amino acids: CASSPGVAERSQYF. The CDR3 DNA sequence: TGTGCCAGCTCACCGGGGGTAGCGGAGAGATCCCAGTACTTC.

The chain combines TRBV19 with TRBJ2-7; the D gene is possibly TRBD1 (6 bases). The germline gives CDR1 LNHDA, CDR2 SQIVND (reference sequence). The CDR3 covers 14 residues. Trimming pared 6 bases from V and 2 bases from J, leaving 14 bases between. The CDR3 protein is CASRTRQAPYEQYF. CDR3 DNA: TGTGCCAGTAGGACCAGACAGGCTCCCTACGAGCAGTACTTC.

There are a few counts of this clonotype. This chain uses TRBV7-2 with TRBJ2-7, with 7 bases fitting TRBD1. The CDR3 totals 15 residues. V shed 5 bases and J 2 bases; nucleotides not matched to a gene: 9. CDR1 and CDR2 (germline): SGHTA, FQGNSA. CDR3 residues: CASSITGTETYEQYF. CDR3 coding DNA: TGTGCCAGCAGCATTACCGGGACAGAGACCTACGAGCAGTACTTC.

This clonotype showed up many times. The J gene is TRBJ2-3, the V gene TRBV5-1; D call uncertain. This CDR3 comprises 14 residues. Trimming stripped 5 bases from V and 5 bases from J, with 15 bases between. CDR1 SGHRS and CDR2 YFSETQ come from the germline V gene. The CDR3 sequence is CASRNETAQDTQYF. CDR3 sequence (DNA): TGCGCCAGCAGGAACGAGACGGCACAAGATACGCAGTATTTT.

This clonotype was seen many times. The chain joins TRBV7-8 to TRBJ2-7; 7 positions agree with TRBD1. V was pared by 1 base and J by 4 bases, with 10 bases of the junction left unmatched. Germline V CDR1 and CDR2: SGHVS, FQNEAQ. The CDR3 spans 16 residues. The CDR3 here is CASSLVGGKTEYEQYF. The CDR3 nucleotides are TGTGCCAGCAGCTTAGTAGGGGGCAAAACTGAGTACGAGCAGTACTTC.

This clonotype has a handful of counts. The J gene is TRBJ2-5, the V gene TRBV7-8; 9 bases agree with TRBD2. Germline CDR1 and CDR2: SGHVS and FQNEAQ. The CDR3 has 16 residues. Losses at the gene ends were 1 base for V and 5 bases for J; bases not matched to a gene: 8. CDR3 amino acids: CASSLEVAGVGETQYF. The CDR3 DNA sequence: TGTGCCAGCAGCTTAGAGGTAGCGGGAGTTGGGGAGACCCAGTACTTC.

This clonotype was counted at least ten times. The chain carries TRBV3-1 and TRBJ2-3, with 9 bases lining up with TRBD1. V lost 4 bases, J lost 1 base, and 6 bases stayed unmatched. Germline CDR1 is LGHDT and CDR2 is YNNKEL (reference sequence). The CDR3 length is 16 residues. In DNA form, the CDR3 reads TGTGCCAGCAGCCTTCATTGGACAGGGGGCACAGATACGCAGTATTTT. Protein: CASSLHWTGGTDTQYF.

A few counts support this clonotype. CDR3 DNA sequence: TGTGCCAGCAGCTTCTTAGGGGGAGGCTACGAGCAGTACTTC. Its protein product is CASSFLGGGYEQYF. The V call is TRBV11-2, the J call TRBJ2-7; possibly TRBD1 or TRBD2 for D (6 bases each). The CDR3 is 14 residues long. Germline V gives CDR1 SGHAT, CDR2 FQNNGV. Trimming left V 3 bases short and J 3 bases short, with 12 bases between.

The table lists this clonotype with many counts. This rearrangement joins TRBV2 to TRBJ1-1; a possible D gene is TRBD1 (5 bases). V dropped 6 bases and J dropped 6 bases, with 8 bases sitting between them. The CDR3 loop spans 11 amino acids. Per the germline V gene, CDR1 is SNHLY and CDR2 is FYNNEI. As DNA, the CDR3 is TGTGCCAGCAGGTACAGGCCTGAAGCTTTCTTT. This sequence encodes CASRYRPEAFF.

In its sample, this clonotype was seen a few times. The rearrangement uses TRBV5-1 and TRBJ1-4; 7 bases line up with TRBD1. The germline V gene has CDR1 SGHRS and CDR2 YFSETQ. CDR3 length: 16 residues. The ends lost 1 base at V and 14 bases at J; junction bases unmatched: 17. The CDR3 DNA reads TGCGCCAGCAGCTTGACGAGTCAGGGGGGAATGCTGGGCCTGTTTTTT. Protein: CASSLTSQGGMLGLFF.

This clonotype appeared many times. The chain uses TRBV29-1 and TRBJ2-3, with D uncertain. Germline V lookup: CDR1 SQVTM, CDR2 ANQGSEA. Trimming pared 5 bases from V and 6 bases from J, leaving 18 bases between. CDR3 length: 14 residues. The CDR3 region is CSVRYYISADTQYF. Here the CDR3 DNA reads TGCAGCGTTAGGTACTACATTTCGGCGGATACGCAGTATTTT.

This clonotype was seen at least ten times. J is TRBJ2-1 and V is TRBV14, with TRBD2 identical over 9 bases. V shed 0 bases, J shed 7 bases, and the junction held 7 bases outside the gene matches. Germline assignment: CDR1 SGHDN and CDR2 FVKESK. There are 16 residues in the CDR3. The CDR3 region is CASSQEREGSSNEQFF. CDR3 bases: TGTGCCAGCAGCCAAGAGCGGGAGGGGAGTAGTAATGAGCAGTTCTTC.

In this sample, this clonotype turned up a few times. CDR3 nucleotide sequence: TGTGCCAGCAGTCCCCGCCCGGGGAAATCCTACGAGCAGTACTTC. It specifies CASSPRPGKSYEQYF. The V call is TRBV28, the J call TRBJ2-7, with a tentative D call TRBD2 (5 bases). CDR1 is MDHEN, CDR2 SYDVKM, per germline. The V end lost 5 bases, the J end lost 1 base, and 15 bases lay between the germline ends. This CDR3 comprises 15 residues.